This T cell receptor (beta chain) originates from a study of blood T cell repertoires in COVID-19. Study-level background: The cDNA or gDNA used as material had been derived from T cells, B-cell-depleted T cells, or PBMCs.

Per the original data handling: How many nucleated cells were present was estimated from reference gene primer amplification. Here immunoSEQ multiplex PCR was the method, and the copy in TCRdb shows in-frame clones only, minus some. V and J calls and clone size are copied from that table; D and trimming were computed from the DNA. This sample has around 72,000 clones, with 82% found just once. CDR1 LGHNA and CDR2 YSLEER come from the germline V gene. Deletions cut 1 base from V and 7 bases from J, with 17 bases between. CDR3 size: 17 residues. The material sequenced was peripheral blood. The origin of this receptor is a human donor in a cohort sampled during active COVID-19. The chain is built from TRBV4-3 and TRBJ1-6; no reliable D call. The CDR3 region is CASSQGLQVGRNSPLHF. In DNA form, the CDR3 reads TGCGCCAGCAGCCAAGGTCTCCAGGTGGGTCGGAATTCACCCCTCCACTTT.